The next 24 T cell receptor beta chains were all read from a single sample in a study of cytomegalovirus exposure and HLA in healthy donors. The PCR employed 60 Vbeta primers together with 13 Jbeta primers. Assay used: immunoSEQ multiplex PCR; TCRdb lists only in-frame clones, some missing. The sample has 130,000 or so clones, 8% to 9.5% seen once. The source material was PBMCs. The receptors originated from a man in his forties in good health and CMV-seronegative.

The V and J genes are TRBV9 and TRBJ1-2; possibly TRBD1 for D (5 bases). Trimming removed 4 bases at V and 8 bases at J, with 15 bases between. The CDR3 loop spans 13 amino acids. The V gene's germline CDR1 is SGDLS and CDR2 YYNGEE. Here the CDR3 DNA reads TGTGCCAGCAGCTCCCGAGGGACTCGCGGCTACACCTTC. It is translated as CASSSRGTRGYTF.

V is TRBV5-5 and J is TRBJ2-7, with D perhaps TRBD1 (5 bases). The V and J ends lost 4 bases and 2 bases respectively, with 16 bases between them. This CDR3 spans 15 amino acids. CDR1 SGHKS and CDR2 YYEKEE come from the germline V gene (reference sequence). CDR3 coding DNA: TGTGCCAGCAGCCAAGGTAGGGGCGCCGCCTACGAGCAGTACTTC. Its translation: CASSQGRGAAYEQYF.

This chain joins TRBV7-2 and TRBJ1-1; D gene uncertain. Trimming removed 3 bases from V and 1 base from J, with 12 bases in between. The germline V gene has CDR1 SGHTA and CDR2 FQGNSA. This CDR3 comprises 15 residues. CDR3 amino acids: CASSFSPLANTEAFF. CDR3 bases: TGTGCCAGCAGCTTCTCCCCACTCGCGAACACTGAAGCTTTCTTT.

This clone was seen once. This chain links TRBV7-2 with TRBJ2-7, with D possibly being TRBD2 (5 bases). V was pared by 0 bases and J by 2 bases, with 8 bases between. The germline CDR1 and CDR2 sequences are SGHTA and FQGNSA. This CDR3 region has 14 residues. DNA for the CDR3: TGTGCCAGCAGCTTAGCAGACTACCCCTACGAGCAGTACTTC. Translation gives CASSLADYPYEQYF.

This clone was counted a few times. The chain couples TRBV27 to TRBJ2-7, with 7 positions matching TRBD1. The CDR3 contains 14 residues. With V trimmed by 2 bases and J by 2 bases, 3 bases remained unmatched. CDR1 and CDR2 from the germline V gene are MNHEY and SMNVEV (reference sequence). DNA of the CDR3: TGTGCCAGCAGTTTAAGGGGACAGACCTACGAGCAGTACTTC. Translating gives CASSLRGQTYEQYF.

V usage is TRBV7-2 and J usage is TRBJ1-1; TRBD1 is a possible D gene (5 bases). In germline, CDR1 is SGHTA, CDR2 FQGNSA. V lost 4 bases, J lost 4 bases, and 13 bases lay in between. CDR3 length: 14 residues. Written as DNA, the CDR3 is TGTGCCAGCAGCTCCGCAGGGTTGGGCACTGAAGCTTTCTTT. It encodes CASSSAGLGTEAFF.

V is TRBV4-1 and J is TRBJ1-6; D unresolved. Germline loops: CDR1 MGHRA, CDR2 YSYEKL. V dropped 5 bases and J dropped 7 bases, with 18 bases sitting between them. The CDR3 runs 16 residues. For the CDR3, the DNA is TGCGCCAGCAGCGTCGCCGAGACATTAGAGAATTCACCCCTCCACTTT. This encodes CASSVAETLENSPLHF.

A few counts support this clone. The sample has other DNA sequences that encode this CDR3 too. The rearrangement links TRBV4-1 to TRBJ1-2, with no clear D. In germline, CDR1 is MGHRA, CDR2 YSYEKL. The V end lost 1 base, the J end lost 2 bases, and 8 bases lay between the germline ends. The CDR3 is made up of 14 amino acids. This CDR3 is CASSQATENYGYTF. As DNA, the CDR3 is TGCGCCAGCAGCCAAGCTACGGAGAACTATGGCTACACCTTC.

V and J are TRBV7-8 and TRBJ2-1, with TRBD1 identical over 9 bases. This CDR3 contains 13 residues. The junction had 0 bases not matched to a gene; V was cut back by 1 base and J by 8 bases. Germline V CDR1 and CDR2: SGHVS, FQNEAQ. This CDR3 reads CASSLGTGDEQFF. DNA for the CDR3: TGTGCCAGCAGCTTAGGGACAGGGGATGAGCAGTTCTTC.

This chain uses TRBV7-2 with TRBJ2-3; D call uncertain. V lost 0 bases, J lost 0 bases, and 7 bases lay in between. In germline, CDR1 is SGHTA, CDR2 FQGNSA. The CDR3 has 15 residues. The CDR3 coding sequence is TGTGCCAGCAGCTTAGCGCTACAGAGCACAGATACGCAGTATTTT. Amino acid sequence: CASSLALQSTDTQYF.

The chain joins TRBV6-5 to TRBJ1-1; D ambiguous. From germline, CDR1 is MNHEY and CDR2 SVGAGI. V dropped 0 bases and J dropped 2 bases, with 13 bases sitting between them. The CDR3 length is 16 residues. CDR3 amino acids: CASSYSDGGSNTEAFF. Here the CDR3 DNA reads TGTGCCAGCAGTTACTCGGATGGCGGGTCTAACACTGAAGCTTTCTTT.

The chain has TRBV7-9 and TRBJ2-1; D perhaps matches TRBD1 (6 bases). Trimming removed 1 base at V and 9 bases at J, with 13 bases between. Germline assignment: CDR1 SEHNR and CDR2 FQNEAQ (reference sequence). CDR3 size: 14 residues. CDR3 sequence reads: CASSLEGTLTEQFF. As DNA, the CDR3 is TGTGCCAGCAGCTTAGAAGGGACACTCACTGAGCAGTTCTTC.

This clone appeared a few times. The V call is TRBV7-9, the J call TRBJ1-2; D unclear. V was shortened by 10 bases and J by 3 bases, with 12 bases between the two germline ends. Germline values: CDR1 SEHNR, CDR2 FQNEAQ (reference sequence). The length of the CDR3 is 12 residues. As DNA, the CDR3 is TGTGCCAACAGTGACGGGGACTATGGCTACACCTTC. Translating gives CANSDGDYGYTF.

This clone was observed a handful of times. This chain links TRBV7-2 with TRBJ1-5, with TRBD1 matching 8 bases. The CDR3 has 15 residues. Germline CDR1 SGHTA, CDR2 FQGNSA. With V trimmed by 5 bases and J by 7 bases, 10 bases remained unmatched. In DNA, the CDR3 is TGTGCCAGCAGCGGCCGGACAGGGAAAGGGCAGCCCCAGCATTTT. This codes for CASSGRTGKGQPQHF.

This chain joins TRBV5-5 and TRBJ1-2; TRBD1 matches 7 bases. Germline CDR1 and CDR2: SGHKS and YYEKEE (reference sequence). J was trimmed by 2 bases and V by 2 bases; bases with no gene match: 6. The CDR3 consists of 15 residues. The CDR3 nucleotides are TGTGCCAGCAGCTTTAATGACAGGGTGAACTATGGCTACACCTTC. This sequence encodes CASSFNDRVNYGYTF.

This clone has a handful of counts. The rearrangement joins TRBV5-4 to TRBJ2-2; 12 bases line up with TRBD2. V was pared by 4 bases and J by 4 bases, with 5 bases of the junction left unmatched. The germline V gene encodes CDR1 SGHNT and CDR2 YYREEE (reference sequence). This CDR3 has 16 residues. DNA for the CDR3: TGTGCCAGCAGCCCGGGACTAGCGGGTCCCACCGGGGAGCTGTTTTTT. Protein: CASSPGLAGPTGELFF.

This clone has only a few counts. Relative to the germline gene, one junction end is altered; a read error may explain this. This rearrangement joins TRBV10-3 to TRBJ2-3, with TRBD2 matching 7 bases. CDR3 size: 13 residues. Germline V gene lookup returns CDR1 ENHRY and CDR2 SYGVKD. The chain's CDR3 is CAISDVRGDTQYF. CDR3 bases: TGTGCCATCAGTGATGTTCGGGGGGATACGCAATATTTT.

The V gene is TRBV4-1, the J gene TRBJ1-6, with 12 bases lining up with TRBD1. V dropped 5 bases and J dropped 7; count of bases not matched to a gene: 9. Germline V gene sequence: CDR1 MGHRA, CDR2 YSYEKL. The CDR3 has 17 residues. Here the CDR3 reads CASSYGTGGAKNSPLHF. The CDR3 region has the DNA TGCGCCAGCAGCTATGGGACAGGGGGCGCGAAGAATTCACCCCTCCACTTT.

This sequence joins TRBV7-9 and TRBJ2-7; possible D gene TRBD1, 6 bases. Trimming removed 1 base from V and 5 bases from J, with 12 bases in between. Germline V CDR1 and CDR2: SEHNR, FQNEAQ (reference sequence). This CDR3 has 14 residues. The CDR3 DNA is TGTGCCAGCAGCTTAGGGCAGGGGCATGACGAGCAGTACTTC. This translates into CASSLGQGHDEQYF. Combining the CDR3 with reference TRBV7-9 and TRBJ2-7 gives the whole variable domain DTGVSQNPRHKITKRGQNVTFRCDPISEHNRLYWYRQTLGQGPEFLTYFQNEAQLEKSRLLSDRFSAERPKGSFSTLEIQRTEQGDSAMYLCASSLGQGHDEQYFGPGTRLTVT.

The V call is TRBV7-9, the J call TRBJ1-3; D uncertain. CDR3 length equals 17 residues. Germline V lookup: CDR1 SEHNR, CDR2 FQNEAQ (reference sequence). With 0 bases removed from V and 4 bases from J, the gap between germline ends came to 16 bases. CDR3 sequence: CASSLATTWVGGNTIYF. CDR3 bases: TGTGCCAGCAGCTTAGCGACTACATGGGTTGGCGGAAACACCATATATTTT.

This clone has more than one count but fewer than ten. Here the CDR3 reads CASRAGVTNEKLFF. As DNA, the CDR3 is TGTGCCAGTCGGGCAGGGGTTACTAATGAAAAACTGTTTTTT. V and J are TRBV19 and TRBJ1-4; TRBD1 is a possible D gene (6 bases). V lost 8 bases, J lost 2 bases, and 12 bases lay in between. The germline gives CDR1 LNHDA, CDR2 SQIVND (reference sequence). The CDR3 has 14 amino acids.

The V and J genes are TRBV18 and TRBJ2-5; perhaps TRBD2 as D (6 bases). The CDR3 totals 13 residues. Germline CDR1 is KGHSH and CDR2 is LQKENI. Trimming stripped 3 bases from V and 5 bases from J, with 10 bases between. The CDR3 region has the DNA TGTGCCAGCTCACCGTCTAGCGCCGAGACCCAGTACTTC. Translated, it gives CASSPSSAETQYF.

In regard to this clone: One end of the junction fails to match germline, which may point to a read error. The rearrangement uses TRBV5-6 and TRBJ1-3; possibly TRBD1 for D (6 bases). Germline CDR1 and CDR2: SGHDT and YYEEEE. The CDR3 is 14 amino acids. CDR3 coding DNA: TGTGCCAACAGCGTCGGACAGTTAGGAAACACCATATATTTT. It yields the protein CANSVGQLGNTIYF.

The chain carries TRBV6-6 and TRBJ2-5; 9 bases are a match to TRBD2. CDR3 length: 15 amino acids. Trimming removed 0 bases from V and 6 bases from J; junction bases left unmatched: 5. Germline V lookup: CDR1 MNHNY, CDR2 SVGAGI (reference sequence). The DNA for the CDR3 is TGTGCCAGCAGTTACTCGGGAGCGGGGGGCCAGACCCAGTACTTC. It is translated as CASSYSGAGGQTQYF.